This T cell receptor (beta chain) was obtained from a study of shared clonotypes between healthy human individuals. Turning to the study itself: Researchers drew samples from two women and a few men aged 18 to 49. General study results and limits: The expectation was that sequencing depth would affect clonotype sharing among donors.

CD45RO-negative, CCR7-selected cells formed the naive CD8 fraction, which excluded terminally differentiated effector memory CD45RA+ cells. Adult donors, all healthy and HIV-negative, had no recent acute infections or vaccinations. Each subset's genomic DNA was shared equally among a number of immunoSEQ plates. TCRdb keeps only in-frame clones here, not all; method: immunoSEQ multiplex PCR. The sample shows millions of clones, just under 95% of them seen only once. The CDR3 loop spans 14 amino acids. Trimming removed 4 bases at V and 5 bases at J, with 14 bases between. Per the germline V gene, CDR1 is MGHRA and CDR2 is YSYEKL. In regard to this clone: Its antigen remains unidentified.

The V gene is TRBV4-1, the J gene TRBJ2-5, with D tentatively TRBD1 or TRBD2 (7 bases each). The receptor was derived from a man aged 18 to 30 in good health. Sequencing was done on a sample of naive CD8+ T cells sorted from blood. The CDR3 spells CASSPTGEGETQYF. The CDR3 DNA reads TGCGCCAGCAGCCCCACAGGGGAGGGGGAGACCCAGTACTTC.